The 27 T cell receptor beta chains reported below all come from one sample, sequenced in a study of blood T cell repertoires in COVID-19. Sequencing was performed with immunoSEQ multiplex PCR; in TCRdb, only in-frame clones are kept and a portion is missing. The table includes about 240,000 clones, roughly 86% detected once. The sample consisted of PBMCs or T cells enriched from blood (not recorded which). All receptors come from a woman aged 25 to 39 with acute COVID-19.

There are a few counts of this clone. The chain has TRBV10-1 and TRBJ2-2, with unresolved D. Germline V lookup: CDR1 WNHNN, CDR2 SYGVQD (reference sequence). The CDR3 totals 15 residues. The germline V and J ends were trimmed by 6 bases and 0 bases, with 11 bases remaining between them. The CDR3 loop is CASRPNSPNTGELFF. The CDR3 bases are TGCGCCAGCAGACCCAACAGCCCGAACACCGGGGAGCTGTTTTTT.

This clone was observed a handful of times. The chain couples TRBV5-1 to TRBJ2-5, with TRBD2 matching over 8 bases. V shed 4 bases and J 5 bases; nucleotides not matched to a gene: 4. Germline loops: CDR1 SGHRS, CDR2 YFSETQ. This CDR3 spans 13 amino acids. The CDR3 DNA sequence: TGCGCCAGCAGCCGGACTAGCACGGAGACCCAGTACTTC. It specifies CASSRTSTETQYF.

V and J are TRBV6-2 or TRBV6-3 and TRBJ1-5; no definite D call. CDR1 MNHEY and CDR2 SVGEGT come from the germline V gene. This CDR3 comprises 13 residues. The V end lost 4 bases, the J end lost 7 bases, and 11 bases lay between the germline ends. The CDR3 region is CASSSGLGQPQHF. The CDR3 bases are TGTGCCAGCAGTTCAGGACTGGGCCAGCCCCAGCATTTT.

The V call is TRBV5-4, the J call TRBJ1-5; possibly TRBD1 for D (5 bases). CDR3 size: 16 residues. The V end lost 0 bases, the J end lost 2 bases, and 12 bases lay between the germline ends. Germline values: CDR1 SGHNT, CDR2 YYREEE (reference sequence). Written as DNA, the CDR3 is TGTGCCAGCAGCTTGGATGGGGGGGTGGGCAATCAGCCCCAGCATTTT. Translating gives CASSLDGGVGNQPQHF.

J is TRBJ2-5 and V is TRBV18; weak D call: TRBD1 (5 bases). Trimming stripped 5 bases from V and 2 bases from J, with 9 bases between. The CDR3 covers 13 residues. In germline, CDR1 is KGHSH, CDR2 LQKENI. The CDR3 protein is CASSTDRQETQYF. For the CDR3, the DNA is TGTGCCAGCTCAACAGACAGACAAGAGACCCAGTACTTC.

This chain links TRBV13 with TRBJ1-1; no reliable D call. The germline V and J ends were trimmed by 6 bases and 4 bases, with 12 bases remaining between them. The germline V gene has CDR1 PRHDT and CDR2 FYEKMQ (reference sequence). The CDR3 loop spans 13 amino acids. CDR3 amino acids: CASSGELGTEAFF. CDR3 bases: TGTGCCAGCAGTGGGGAGTTGGGCACTGAAGCTTTCTTT.

This clone has only one observation. The chain links TRBV30 to TRBJ2-3, with TRBD2 matching 11 bases. Germline V lookup: CDR1 GTSNPN, CDR2 SVGIG (reference sequence). This CDR3 has 13 residues. Germline trimming cut 7 bases from V and 3 bases from J; bases unmatched to any gene: 3. This CDR3 reads CALIAGGTDTQYF. The DNA of the CDR3 is TGTGCCTTGATAGCGGGAGGGACAGATACGCAGTATTTT.

This chain links TRBV10-3 with TRBJ1-4; D perhaps matches TRBD1 (6 bases). The ends were cut back, 5 bases at V and 5 bases at J, with 18 bases in the middle. Germline assignment: CDR1 ENHRY and CDR2 SYGVKD. This CDR3 spans 16 amino acids. CDR3 nucleotides: TGTGCCATCAGTCCCCACGGGGGGCGGGAAAATGAAAAACTGTTTTTT. Translation: CAISPHGGRENEKLFF.

J is TRBJ2-2 and V is TRBV7-8; 11 bases are shared with TRBD2. The V and J ends lost 5 bases and 7 bases, in that order; junction bases with no gene match: 15. Per germline, CDR1 SGHVS and CDR2 FQNEAQ. The CDR3 contains 18 residues. The CDR3 is CASSTRLAGSQWGGELFF. In nucleotides, the CDR3 is TGTGCCAGCAGCACCCGACTAGCGGGGTCCCAATGGGGCGGGGAGCTGTTTTTT.

This clone was seen a handful of times. The chain joins TRBV6-4 to TRBJ1-2; 7 nucleotides agree with TRBD1. CDR3 length: 13 residues. Trimming at V came to 4 bases and at J to 4 bases, leaving 3 bases not matched to a gene. CDR1 is MRHNA and CDR2 is SNTAGT in the germline V gene. This CDR3 reads CASSVNRGYGYTF. The CDR3 nucleotides read TGTGCCAGCAGTGTCAACAGGGGCTATGGCTACACCTTC.

The J gene is TRBJ1-2, the V gene TRBV6-1, with D possibly being TRBD1 (5 bases). The ends were cut back, 2 bases at V and 3 bases at J, with 16 bases in the middle. Germline V CDR1 and CDR2: MNHNS, SASEGT. The CDR3 covers 16 residues. CDR3 nucleotides: TGTGCCAGCAGTGAACACGGGCAGGGTAAATACTATGGCTACACCTTC. Amino acid sequence: CASSEHGQGKYYGYTF.

The gene calls are TRBV28 and TRBJ1-5; tentatively, D is TRBD1 (6 bases). Germline lookup yields CDR1 MDHEN and CDR2 SYDVKM. The germline V and J ends were trimmed by 3 bases and 0 bases, with 21 bases remaining between them. CDR3 length equals 19 residues. For the CDR3, the DNA is TGTGCCAGCAGTTTCCCGGGGGGGCGTTTAGCCTTTAGCAATCAGCCCCAGCATTTT. Encoded protein: CASSFPGGRLAFSNQPQHF.

The chain recombines TRBV28 with TRBJ2-5; tentative D call: TRBD1 (6 bases). The V gene's germline CDR1 is MDHEN and CDR2 SYDVKM. Trimming took 5 bases from V and 4 from J, leaving 8 bases between them. The CDR3 has 12 amino acids. The CDR3 region is CASSIGGETQYF. CDR3 DNA: TGTGCCAGCAGTATAGGGGGAGAGACCCAGTACTTC.

The chain uses TRBV11-2 and TRBJ1-3, with D possibly matching TRBD1 (5 bases). Germline loops: CDR1 SGHAT, CDR2 FQNNGV. The CDR3 runs to 15 residues. V lost 0 bases to trimming and J lost 5 bases, with 11 bases between them. In nucleotides, the CDR3 is TGTGCCAGCAGCTTAGACTGGGCAGGGCGAAACACCATATATTTT. Translation gives CASSLDWAGRNTIYF.

This chain uses TRBV4-2 with TRBJ2-2, with TRBD2 matching over 8 bases. Germline CDR1 reads LGHNA; CDR2 reads YNFKEQ. V was pared by 3 bases and J by 6 bases, with 3 bases of the junction left unmatched. This CDR3 has 14 residues. In DNA form, the CDR3 reads TGTGCCAGCAGCCACCCGGGGGGGGCCGGGGAGCTGTTTTTT. It codes for CASSHPGGAGELFF.

The chain combines TRBV27 with TRBJ2-7; a possible D gene is TRBD2 (5 bases). Trimming stripped 4 bases from V and 2 bases from J, with 12 bases between. Germline V gene lookup returns CDR1 MNHEY and CDR2 SMNVEV (reference sequence). The CDR3 sequence is 14 residues long. CDR3 sequence: CASSSSEGAYEQYF. The CDR3 DNA sequence: TGTGCCAGCAGTTCCAGTGAGGGTGCCTACGAGCAGTACTTC.

The J gene is TRBJ2-7, the V gene TRBV7-9, with TRBD1 identical over 7 bases. V lost 1 base and J lost 5; bases outside the gene matches: 2. Germline V gene sequence: CDR1 SEHNR, CDR2 FQNEAQ (reference sequence). CDR3 length equals 13 residues. As DNA, the CDR3 is TGTGCCAGCAGCTTAGTAGGGGGCCACGAGCAGTACTTC. Its translation is CASSLVGGHEQYF.

This chain uses TRBV14 with TRBJ1-1; D ambiguous. Germline CDR1 and CDR2: SGHDN and FVKESK. The V and J ends lost 1 base and 2 bases respectively, with 11 bases between them. The CDR3 totals 15 residues. The CDR3 sequence is CASSQVLDSNTEAFF. The CDR3 DNA follows: TGTGCCAGCAGCCAAGTCTTGGACTCCAACACTGAAGCTTTCTTT. Full variable domain (missing parts from reference TRBV14 and TRBJ1-1): EAGVTQFPSHSVIEKGQTVTLRCDPISGHDNLYWYRRVMGKEIKFLLHFVKESKQDESGMPNNRFLAERTGGTYSTLKVQPAELEDSGVYFCASSQVLDSNTEAFFGQGTRLTVV.

This chain joins TRBV4-1 and TRBJ1-1; 8 nucleotides align to TRBD1. CDR1 and CDR2 (germline): MGHRA, YSYEKL. CDR3 length: 16 amino acids. Trimming at V came to 3 bases and at J to 7 bases, leaving 13 bases not matched to a gene. The CDR3 DNA sequence: TGCGCCAGCAGCCACCGGTCCCGGGACAGGTTCAGTGAAGCTTTCTTT. Translated: CASSHRSRDRFSEAFF.

The chain joins TRBV30 to TRBJ1-6, with TRBD1 identical over 9 bases. The CDR3 contains 14 residues. The germline V gene encodes CDR1 GTSNPN and CDR2 SVGIG (reference sequence). Trimming at V came to 0 bases and at J to 9 bases, leaving 3 bases not matched to a gene. CDR3 in DNA: TGTGCCTGGAGTGTCGGACAGGGGAGTTCACCCCTCCACTTT. This translates into CAWSVGQGSSPLHF.

V is TRBV9 and J is TRBJ2-7; 8 bases match TRBD1. J was trimmed by 3 bases and V by 4 bases; bases with no gene match: 9. The V gene's germline CDR1 is SGDLS and CDR2 YYNGEE. The CDR3 has 15 residues. The CDR3 region has the DNA TGTGCCAGCAGCACAGGACAGGGCCCCCACTACGAGCAGTACTTC. Translating it yields CASSTGQGPHYEQYF.

The V and J genes are TRBV2 and TRBJ2-2, with 9 positions matching TRBD1. Germline CDR1 SNHLY, CDR2 FYNNEI. There are 14 residues in the CDR3. Unmatched junction bases numbered 2, after V lost 4 bases and J lost 5 bases. The CDR3 sequence is CASSVGQGTGELFF. The CDR3 DNA reads TGTGCCAGCAGTGTAGGACAGGGGACCGGGGAGCTGTTTTTT.

This chain uses TRBV7-9 with TRBJ2-5; 8 nucleotides match TRBD1. This CDR3 has 17 residues. The V segment lost 3 bases and the J segment 7 bases; nucleotides outside the gene matches: 16. The germline V gene has CDR1 SEHNR and CDR2 FQNEAQ (reference sequence). The CDR3 region has the DNA TGTGCCAGCAGCTTCCTTGGTGTTCTGGACAGGGAAGGGACCCAGTACTTC. Its translation: CASSFLGVLDREGTQYF. Full variable domain (outside the CDR3, taken from reference TRBV7-9 and TRBJ2-5): DTGVSQNPRHKITKRGQNVTFRCDPISEHNRLYWYRQTLGQGPEFLTYFQNEAQLEKSRLLSDRFSAERPKGSFSTLEIQRTEQGDSAMYLCASSFLGVLDREGTQYFGPGTRLLVL.

The V gene is TRBV7-8, the J gene TRBJ1-1; 9 nucleotides align to TRBD1. Trimming at V came to 5 bases and at J to 5 bases, leaving 6 bases not matched to a gene. CDR1 SGHVS and CDR2 FQNEAQ come from the germline V gene. CDR3 length: 14 amino acids. The CDR3 sequence is CASSTYDRGTEAFF. CDR3 in DNA: TGTGCCAGCAGCACCTACGACAGGGGGACTGAAGCTTTCTTT.

This clone was counted a few times. The chain recombines TRBV5-1 with TRBJ2-7, with D perhaps matching TRBD1 (6 bases). The V end lost 4 bases, the J end lost 4 bases, and 15 bases lay between the germline ends. The CDR3 covers 14 residues. Germline CDR1 is SGHRS and CDR2 is YFSETQ. The CDR3 here is CASSRSGTIYEQYF. CDR3 coding DNA: TGCGCCAGCAGCAGATCCGGGACAATTTACGAGCAGTACTTC.

This chain links TRBV29-1 with TRBJ2-7; D gene unclear. Germline V gene sequence: CDR1 SQVTM, CDR2 ANQGSEA. This CDR3 spans 10 amino acids. Trimming shortened V by 6 bases and J by 2 bases, and 5 bases separated the two germline ends. CDR3 amino acids: CSVVTYEQYF. The CDR3 bases are TGCAGCGTCGTAACCTACGAGCAGTACTTC.

The chain has TRBV9 and TRBJ2-3; 7 bases align to TRBD1. CDR1 SGDLS and CDR2 YYNGEE come from the germline V gene. There are 13 residues in the CDR3. The V segment lost 4 bases and the J segment 5 bases; nucleotides outside the gene matches: 4. The CDR3 coding sequence is TGTGCCAGCAGCATGTCAGGGGGAGATACGCAGTATTTT. It specifies CASSMSGGDTQYF.